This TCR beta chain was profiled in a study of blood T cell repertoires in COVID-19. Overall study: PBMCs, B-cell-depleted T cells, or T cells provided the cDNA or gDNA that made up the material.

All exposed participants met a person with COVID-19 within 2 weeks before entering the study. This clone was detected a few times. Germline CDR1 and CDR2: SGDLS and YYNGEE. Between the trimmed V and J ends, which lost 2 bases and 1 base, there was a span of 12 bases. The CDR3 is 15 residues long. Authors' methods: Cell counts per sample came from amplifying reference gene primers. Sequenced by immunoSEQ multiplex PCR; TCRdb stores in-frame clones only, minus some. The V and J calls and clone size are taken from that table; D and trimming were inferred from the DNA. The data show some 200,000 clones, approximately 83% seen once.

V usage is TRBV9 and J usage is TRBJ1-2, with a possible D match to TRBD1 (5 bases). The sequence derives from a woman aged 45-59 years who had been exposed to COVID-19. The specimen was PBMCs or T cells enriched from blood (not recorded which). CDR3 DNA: TGTGCCAGCAGCGTCGGAATTCAGGGTAACTATGGCTACACCTTC. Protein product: CASSVGIQGNYGYTF. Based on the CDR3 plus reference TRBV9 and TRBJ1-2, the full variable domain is DSGVTQTPKHLITATGQRVTLRCSPRSGDLSVYWYQQSLDQGLQFLIQYYNGEERAKGNILERFSAQQFPDLHSELNLSSLELGDSALYFCASSVGIQGNYGYTFGSGTRLTVV.